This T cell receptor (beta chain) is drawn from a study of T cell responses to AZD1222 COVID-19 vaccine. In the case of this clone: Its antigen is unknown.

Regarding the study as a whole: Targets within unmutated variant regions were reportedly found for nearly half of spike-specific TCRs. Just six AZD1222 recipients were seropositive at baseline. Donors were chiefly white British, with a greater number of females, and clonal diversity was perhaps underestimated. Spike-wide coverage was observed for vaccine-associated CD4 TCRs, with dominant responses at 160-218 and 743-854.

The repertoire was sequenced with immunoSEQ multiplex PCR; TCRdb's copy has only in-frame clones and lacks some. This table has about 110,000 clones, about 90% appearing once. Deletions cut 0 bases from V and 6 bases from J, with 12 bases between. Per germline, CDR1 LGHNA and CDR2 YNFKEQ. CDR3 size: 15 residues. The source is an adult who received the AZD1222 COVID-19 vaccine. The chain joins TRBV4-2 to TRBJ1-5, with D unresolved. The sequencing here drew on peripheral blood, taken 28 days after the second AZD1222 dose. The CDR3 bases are TGTGCCAGCAGCCAAGATGTAGCACGAGGTCAGCCCCAGCATTTT. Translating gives CASSQDVARGQPQHF.